This T cell receptor (beta chain) originates from a study of blood T cell repertoires in COVID-19. Study information: Samples came from the United States, Italy and Spain, spanning acute and convalescent COVID-19. Sources were T cells, B-cell-depleted T cells, or PBMCs; the material itself was cDNA or gDNA.

Original analysis: The assay estimated nucleated cells by amplifying reference gene primers. Sequencing used immunoSEQ multiplex PCR; TCRdb keeps in-frame clones, though not all of them. V and J calls plus clone size are reproduced from that table; the DNA served to infer D and trimming. The repertoire holds about 250,000 clones, with about four fifths as singletons. The junction had 7 bases not matched to a gene; V was cut back by 5 bases and J by 6 bases. This CDR3 is 15 amino acids long. Germline CDR1 ENHRY, CDR2 SYGVKD. Sequencing used peripheral blood. The TCR originated in an elderly man with acute or convalescent COVID-19. V gene TRBV10-3 combines with J gene TRBJ2-4; 10 nucleotides align to TRBD1. The CDR3 DNA reads TGTGCCATCAGTAACCGGGACAGGGGAGGAAACATTCAGTACTTC. This encodes CAISNRDRGGNIQYF.